The text below deals with one T cell receptor beta chain. Treatment defined: 15 to 20 received Ad26.COV2.S at low or high dose, single or two shots; 5 received placebo; per-sample allocation not given. The study sampled participants on day 63 after the first vaccine or placebo injection. The administered vaccine (an Ad26 vector) expressed Wuhan-strain SARS-CoV-2 spike. This specimen belongs to a study of Ad26.COV2.S vaccination and SARS-CoV-2 variants. This CDR3 has 17 amino acids. Germline CDR1 reads SGDLS; CDR2 reads YYNGEE. J gave up 0 bases and V 4 bases, and 7 bases lay outside the gene matches. Generated by immunoSEQ multiplex PCR, the TCRdb table keeps only in-frame clones and is missing some. This table holds around 400,000 clones, under 90% found once.

The sequence came from a person between 18 and 65 years old who received the Ad26.COV2.S COVID-19 vaccine or a placebo. Source: peripheral blood, taken in a trial of Ad26.COV2.S vaccine versus placebo. The chain couples TRBV9 to TRBJ1-5, with 10 nucleotides matching TRBD1. The CDR3 DNA reads TGTGCCAGCAGCCCCGGACAGGGGGGGTATAGCAATCAGCCCCAGCATTTT. Its translation is CASSPGQGGYSNQPQHF. Looking up the rest from reference TRBV9 and TRBJ1-5 gives the full variable domain: DSGVTQTPKHLITATGQRVTLRCSPRSGDLSVYWYQQSLDQGLQFLIQYYNGEERAKGNILERFSAQQFPDLHSELNLSSLELGDSALYFCASSPGQGGYSNQPQHFGDGTRLSIL.